This TCR beta chain was documented in a study of blood T cells in healthy people across ages. This clonotype was detected only a few times. This CDR3 has 16 amino acids. With V trimmed by 5 bases and J by 5 bases, 13 bases remained unmatched. Germline CDR1 SGHVS, CDR2 FNYEAQ. Together with a sample-barcoded 5' primer, a J-beta primer mix was included in a second PCR lasting about 7 to 12 cycles. Using its own MiXCR run on the 5' RACE reads, TCRdb lists one record per CDR3 protein. In the table there are 600,000 to 850,000 distinct CDR3 sequences, 25% of which are singletons. In addition, the sample was reused for a study of T cells of mothers and their children.

The gene calls are TRBV7-6 and TRBJ2-7; 9 nucleotides align to TRBD2. The sample taken for sequencing was blood. The clonotype was recovered from a boy aged 5-17 years in good health. The DNA of the CDR3 is TGTGCCAGCAGCGTAAACCCGGGACTAGCCGTCGACGAGCAGTACTTC. This sequence encodes CASSVNPGLAVDEQYF.